The subject of this entry is one TCR beta chain. Its target is not known. V was shortened by 2 bases and J by 1 base, with 11 bases between the two germline ends. Germline-derived CDR1 and CDR2 are KGHSH and LQKENI. The CDR3 has 16 amino acids. The data are from a study of T cell repertoires in cytomegalovirus infection. Using its own MiXCR run on the reads, TCRdb lists one record per CDR3 protein. This sample has some 500,000 distinct CDR3 sequences, with 40% found just once. The sequencing here drew on cultured PBMCs, taken from culture after CMV antigen stimulation. This chain links TRBV18 with TRBJ2-2, with D tentatively TRBD1 (6 bases). This TCR was sampled from a human donor in good health (CMV status not recorded). Some clones in this sample may be carry-over from other donors' samples. CDR3 nucleotides: TGTGCCAGCTCACCATTGAAGGGACAGAACACCGGGGAGCTGTTTTTT. Translation gives CASSPLKGQNTGELFF. Based on the CDR3 plus reference TRBV18 and TRBJ2-2, the full variable domain is NAGVMQNPRHLVRRRGQEARLRCSPMKGHSHVYWYRQLPEEGLKFMVYLQKENIIDESGMPKERFSAEFPKEGPSILRIQQVVRGDSAAYFCASSPLKGQNTGELFFGEGSRLTVL.